A single sample gave rise to the 28 T cell receptor beta chains below, sequenced in a study of control samples from healthy donors and cancer patients. The data were produced by immunoSEQ multiplex PCR, yet TCRdb's version contains in-frame clones alone and is incomplete. The sample contains about 79,000 clones, approximately 93% of which appear only once. The sequencing input was PBMCs. The receptors stem from a woman aged 35 to 49 with lung cancer.

CDR3 in amino acids: CASLADQETQYF. In nucleotides, the CDR3 is TGTGCCAGCTTGGCAGATCAAGAGACCCAGTACTTC. The chain combines TRBV18 with TRBJ2-5; D remains unclear. The CDR3 loop spans 12 amino acids. The V gene lost 7 bases and the J gene lost 2 bases, with 8 bases spanning the gap. Germline V CDR1 and CDR2: KGHSH, LQKENI.

The chain is built from TRBV10-2 and TRBJ2-1; a weak D match, TRBD2 (7 bases). This CDR3 has 14 residues. V lost 8 bases and J 4 bases, leaving 15 bases between the germline ends. Germline CDR1 reads WSHSY; CDR2 reads SAAADI. CDR3: CASYFGGQYNEQFF. The CDR3, as DNA: TGCGCCAGCTACTTCGGGGGGCAGTACAATGAGCAGTTCTTC.

Of note for this clone: Other DNA variants within this sample encode the same CDR3. The J gene is TRBJ2-7, the V gene TRBV9; tentatively, D is TRBD1 or TRBD2 (5 bases each). CDR1 SGDLS and CDR2 YYNGEE come from the germline V gene. The CDR3 length is 14 residues. Trimming removed 4 bases from V and 4 bases from J, with 15 bases in between. For the CDR3, the DNA is TGTGCCAGCAGCCCACGGGACCGTAGTTACGAGCAGTACTTC. Protein: CASSPRDRSYEQYF.

This chain joins TRBV19 and TRBJ1-1, with D hard to call. V dropped 4 bases and J dropped 0 bases, with 15 bases sitting between them. Germline V gene lookup returns CDR1 LNHDA and CDR2 SQIVND (reference sequence). The CDR3 covers 16 residues. CDR3 coding DNA: TGTGCCAGTAGTACCGAGGCGGCTCGTGTGAACACTGAAGCTTTCTTT. It is translated as CASSTEAARVNTEAFF. The whole variable domain, remainder taken from reference TRBV19 and TRBJ1-1, is DGGITQSPKYLFRKEGQNVTLSCEQNLNHDAMYWYRQDPGQGLRLIYYSQIVNDFQKGDIAEGYSVSREKKESFPLTVTSAQKNPTAFYLCASSTEAARVNTEAFFGQGTRLTVV.

This clone was counted only a few times. V and J are TRBV18 and TRBJ1-6; D is perhaps TRBD1 (5 bases). Per germline, CDR1 KGHSH and CDR2 LQKENI. Deletions cut 3 bases from V and 7 bases from J, with 22 bases between. This CDR3 contains 18 residues. The CDR3 sequence is CASSPQGTAGIGNSPLHF. The CDR3 DNA reads as TGTGCCAGCTCACCGCAGGGCACGGCAGGTATAGGAAATTCACCCCTCCACTTT. Full variable domain (missing parts from reference TRBV18 and TRBJ1-6): NAGVMQNPRHLVRRRGQEARLRCSPMKGHSHVYWYRQLPEEGLKFMVYLQKENIIDESGMPKERFSAEFPKEGPSILRIQQVVRGDSAAYFCASSPQGTAGIGNSPLHFGNGTRLTVT.

The chain has TRBV11-2 and TRBJ1-2, with unresolved D. The CDR3 is made up of 13 amino acids. Trimming shortened V by 4 bases and J by 4 bases, and 10 bases separated the two germline ends. Germline V gene lookup returns CDR1 SGHAT and CDR2 FQNNGV. Written as DNA, the CDR3 is TGTGCCAGCAGCTCCCCCCGAAGCTATGGCTACACCTTC. Its protein product is CASSSPRSYGYTF.

The chain recombines TRBV18 with TRBJ1-2; D is possibly TRBD1 (6 bases). The CDR3 is 15 residues long. Trimming left V 0 bases short and J 2 bases short, with 10 bases between. Germline-derived CDR1 and CDR2 are KGHSH and LQKENI. In nucleotides, the CDR3 is TGTGCCAGCTCACCACCTCAGGGGACCAACTATGGCTACACCTTC. Protein: CASSPPQGTNYGYTF.

This rearrangement joins TRBV27 to TRBJ1-6, with D perhaps TRBD1 (6 bases). This CDR3 spans 15 amino acids. V gave up 3 bases and J gave up 5 bases, with 11 bases separating them. Germline V gene lookup returns CDR1 MNHEY and CDR2 SMNVEV (reference sequence). CDR3 DNA sequence: TGTGCCAGCAGTTTCGGGGGGCCCGATAATTCACCCCTCCACTTT. It specifies CASSFGGPDNSPLHF.

The rearrangement links TRBV3-1 (or the pseudogene TRBV3-2) to TRBJ1-2, with D possibly TRBD1 on 5 matching bases. The germline CDR1 and CDR2 sequences are LGHDT and YNNKEL (reference sequence). The CDR3 is made up of 12 amino acids. The germline V and J ends were trimmed by 1 base and 14 bases, with 14 bases remaining between them. CDR3 nucleotides: TGTGCCAGCAGCCAAGGTGTCCAGGGCGAGACCTTC. Translation: CASSQGVQGETF.

This clone came up once. V is TRBV12-3 or TRBV12-4 and J is TRBJ2-2, with D tentatively TRBD1 (5 bases). The germline V and J ends were trimmed by 7 bases and 8 bases, with 8 bases remaining between them. CDR3 length equals 11 residues. CDR3 protein: CASIKGGELFF. The CDR3 DNA is TGTGCCAGCATTAAGGGGGGGGAGCTGTTTTTT.

The chain carries TRBV9 and TRBJ2-3; D may be TRBD1 or TRBD2 (5 bases each). Germline V gene data show CDR1 as SGDLS and CDR2 as YYNGEE. CDR3 length: 16 amino acids. Trimming cost V 2 bases and J 0 bases, with 13 bases left between them. The CDR3 DNA sequence: TGTGCCAGCAGCGTCAAACCGGGACCTAGCACAGATACGCAGTATTTT. Protein sequence: CASSVKPGPSTDTQYF.

The chain couples TRBV9 to TRBJ2-5, with a possible D match to TRBD1 (7 bases). The CDR3 totals 18 residues. CDR1 and CDR2 (germline): SGDLS, YYNGEE. Trimming cost V 0 bases and J 1 base, with 19 bases left between them. The CDR3 sequence is CASSVEEGAGAPQETQYF. CDR3 coding DNA: TGTGCCAGCAGCGTAGAGGAGGGGGCGGGCGCCCCCCAAGAGACCCAGTACTTC.

The chain has TRBV5-6 and TRBJ1-6, with TRBD1 as a possible D gene (6 bases). The V and J ends lost 4 bases and 6 bases respectively, with 11 bases between them. The CDR3 is 14 residues long. Germline V gene sequence: CDR1 SGHDT, CDR2 YYEEEE. The CDR3 region has the DNA TGTGCCAGCAGCGTTGGACAGTTTAATTCACCCCTCCACTTT. It translates to CASSVGQFNSPLHF.

The gene calls are TRBV6-5 and TRBJ2-7, with 8 nucleotides matching TRBD2. The CDR3 length is 13 residues. Unmatched junction bases numbered 8, after V lost 6 bases and J lost 7 bases. Germline CDR1 MNHEY, CDR2 SVGAGI. CDR3 DNA: TGTGCCAGCAGCCCCACTAGCGGCCGGGAGCAGTACTTC. This encodes CASSPTSGREQYF.

This sequence joins TRBV14 and TRBJ1-1; D is unclear. This CDR3 is built from 13 residues. V lost 3 bases and J lost 7, with 12 bases in between. The V gene's germline CDR1 is SGHDN and CDR2 FVKESK. In DNA, the CDR3 is TGTGCCAGCAGCCAGAGGGAGAAGGGTGAAGCTTTCTTT. Amino acid sequence: CASSQREKGEAFF. The entire variable domain, with the rest obtained from reference TRBV14 and TRBJ1-1, is as follows: EAGVTQFPSHSVIEKGQTVTLRCDPISGHDNLYWYRRVMGKEIKFLLHFVKESKQDESGMPNNRFLAERTGGTYSTLKVQPAELEDSGVYFCASSQREKGEAFFGQGTRLTVV.

The gene calls are TRBV27 and TRBJ1-6; the match to TRBD1 covers 7 bases. Germline CDR1 MNHEY, CDR2 SMNVEV (reference sequence). The CDR3 runs to 15 residues. The junction had 5 bases not matched to a gene; V was cut back by 6 bases and J by 3 bases. For the CDR3, the DNA is TGTGCCAGCAGCGATCGGGACAGCTATAATTCACCCCTCCACTTT. It codes for CASSDRDSYNSPLHF.

The chain joins TRBV4-1 to TRBJ1-2; D might be TRBD1 (6 bases). V lost 0 bases and J lost 8, with 16 bases in between. Germline CDR1 and CDR2: MGHRA and YSYEKL. This CDR3 is built from 15 residues. CDR3 sequence (DNA): TGCGCCAGCAGCCAAGAGCGGGGGGCGGTGGGCGGCTACACCTTC. Translating gives CASSQERGAVGGYTF.

This chain uses TRBV24-1 with TRBJ1-2; D possibly corresponds to TRBD1 (6 bases). CDR1 KGHDR and CDR2 SFDVKD come from the germline V gene. The CDR3 has 13 amino acids. The V end was cut by 3 bases, the J end by 7 bases, with 11 bases between. CDR3 in DNA: TGTGCCACCAGTGATCCGGGAGGGGGTGGCTACACCTTC. Translation gives CATSDPGGGGYTF.

The V call is TRBV5-1, the J call TRBJ1-6, with 8 bases lining up with TRBD1. Germline trimming cut 0 bases from V and 1 base from J; bases unmatched to any gene: 3. There are 17 residues in the CDR3. Germline-derived CDR1 and CDR2 are SGHRS and YFSETQ. The CDR3 DNA follows: TGCGCCAGCAGCTTGGCAGGGGGCTCGTCCTATAATTCACCCCTCCACTTT. It codes for CASSLAGGSSYNSPLHF.

This chain links TRBV5-5 with TRBJ2-7; D may be TRBD1 (6 bases). The V end was cut by 5 bases, the J end by 5 bases, with 20 bases between. Per germline, CDR1 SGHKS and CDR2 YYEKEE (reference sequence). The CDR3 is 15 residues long. The CDR3 sequence is CASRSPGTLVDEQYF. CDR3 coding DNA: TGTGCCAGCAGATCTCCCGGGACACTCGTCGACGAGCAGTACTTC.

The V and J genes are TRBV28 and TRBJ2-7; a possible D gene is TRBD1 (7 bases). V gave up 9 bases and J gave up 2 bases, with 14 bases separating them. The CDR3 has 13 residues. Germline lookup yields CDR1 MDHEN and CDR2 SYDVKM. The CDR3 sequence is CASIPGGTYEQYF. DNA of the CDR3: TGTGCCAGTATTCCAGGGGGGACCTACGAGCAGTACTTC. The full variable domain, in which reference TRBV28 and TRBJ2-7 provide the parts outside the CDR3, is DVKVTQSSRYLVKRTGEKVFLECVQDMDHENMFWYRQDPGLGLRLIYFSYDVKMKEKGDIPEGYSVSREKKERFSLILESASTNQTSMYLCASIPGGTYEQYFGPGTRLTVT.

J is TRBJ2-7 and V is TRBV27, with D maybe TRBD1 (5 bases). Per the germline V gene, CDR1 is MNHEY and CDR2 is SMNVEV (reference sequence). V lost 3 bases, J lost 9 bases, and 18 bases lay in between. The CDR3 has 14 residues. The CDR3 DNA reads TGTGCCAGCAGTTTCCTATGGCCAGGGTCAGGGCAGTACTTC. Amino acids: CASSFLWPGSGQYF.

The chain is built from TRBV2 and TRBJ2-1; D remains ambiguous. The germline CDR1 and CDR2 sequences are SNHLY and FYNNEI. CDR3 length: 15 amino acids. V shed 1 base and J shed 1 base, with 8 bases lying between them. Here the CDR3 DNA reads TGTGCCAGCAGTGAAGGGCAGCCATCCTACAATGAGCAGTTCTTC. Its translation: CASSEGQPSYNEQFF.

This clone was seen only once. V and J are TRBV5-1 and TRBJ1-2; D is uncertain. Trimming removed 5 bases at V and 2 bases at J, with 10 bases between. CDR1 is SGHRS and CDR2 is YFSETQ in the germline V gene. CDR3 length: 13 residues. The CDR3 DNA reads TGCGCCAGCAGTACCGACACCAACTATGGCTACACCTTC. The encoded protein is CASSTDTNYGYTF.

The chain combines TRBV12-5 with TRBJ2-1, with D tentatively TRBD1 (5 bases). Looked up from germline, CDR1 is LGHNT and CDR2 is FRNRAP. Trimming left V 1 base short and J 6 bases short, with 22 bases between. This CDR3 has 18 amino acids. The CDR3 nucleotides read TGTGCTAGTGGTTTGGCCCCTTCCCTACGGCCTAGGGGCAATGAGCAGTTCTTC. It specifies CASGLAPSLRPRGNEQFF.

The chain has TRBV14 and TRBJ2-1; the D call may be TRBD1 or TRBD2 (5 bases each). V was cut by 5 bases and J by 10 bases, with 24 bases left in between. CDR1 SGHDN and CDR2 FVKESK come from the germline V gene. The length of the CDR3 is 16 residues. As DNA, the CDR3 is TGTGCCAGCAGCAAAATCCGGGACGCATACAATGTCGAGCAGTTCTTC. Protein product: CASSKIRDAYNVEQFF.

The J gene is TRBJ2-6, the V gene TRBV29-1, with D perhaps assigned TRBD1 or TRBD2 (5 bases each). Germline lookup yields CDR1 SQVTM and CDR2 ANQGSEA. V lost 2 bases, J lost 0 bases, and 11 bases lay in between. The CDR3 extends over 16 amino acids. Here the CDR3 DNA reads TGCAGCGTTGAACCGGGACGGAGCTCTGGGGCCAACGTCCTGACTTTC. It specifies CSVEPGRSSGANVLTF. The whole variable domain, remainder taken from reference TRBV29-1 and TRBJ2-6, is SAVISQKPSRDICQRGTSLTIQCQVDSQVTMMFWYRQQPGQSLTLIATANQGSEATYESGFVIDKFPISRPNLTFSTLTVSNMSPEDSSIYLCSVEPGRSSGANVLTFGAGSRLTVL.

This chain links TRBV6-5 with TRBJ1-2; no reliable D call. Germline CDR1 MNHEY, CDR2 SVGAGI. V lost 6 bases to trimming and J lost 4 bases, with 9 bases between them. The CDR3 length is 12 residues. The CDR3 DNA reads TGTGCCAGCAGGTTAAAGTCCTATGGCTACACCTTC. Translating gives CASRLKSYGYTF.